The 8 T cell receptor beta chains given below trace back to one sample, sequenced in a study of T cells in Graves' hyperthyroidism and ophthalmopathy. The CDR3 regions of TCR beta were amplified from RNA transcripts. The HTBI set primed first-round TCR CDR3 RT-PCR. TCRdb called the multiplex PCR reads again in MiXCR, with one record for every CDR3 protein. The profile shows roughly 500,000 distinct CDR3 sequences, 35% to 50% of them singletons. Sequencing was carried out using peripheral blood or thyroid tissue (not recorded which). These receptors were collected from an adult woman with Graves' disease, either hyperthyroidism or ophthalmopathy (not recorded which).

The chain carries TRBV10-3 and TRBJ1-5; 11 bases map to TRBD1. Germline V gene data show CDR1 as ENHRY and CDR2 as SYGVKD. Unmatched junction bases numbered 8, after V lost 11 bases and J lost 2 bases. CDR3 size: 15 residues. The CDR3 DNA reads TGTGCCGTTGCGGACAGGGGGCGAGGCAATCAGCCCCAGCATTTT. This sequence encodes CAVADRGRGNQPQHF.

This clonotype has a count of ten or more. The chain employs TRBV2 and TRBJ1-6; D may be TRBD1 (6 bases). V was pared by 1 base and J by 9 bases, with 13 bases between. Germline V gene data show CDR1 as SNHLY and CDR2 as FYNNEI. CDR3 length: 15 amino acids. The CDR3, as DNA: TGTGCCAGCAGTGAAGGTCCAGGGGTTACTTCACCCCTCCACTTT. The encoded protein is CASSEGPGVTSPLHF. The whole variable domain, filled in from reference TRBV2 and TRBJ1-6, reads EPEVTQTPSHQVTQMGQEVILRCVPISNHLYFYWYRQILGQKVEFLVSFYNNEISEKSEIFDDQFSVERPDGSNFTLKIRSTKLEDSAMYFCASSEGPGVTSPLHFGNGTRLTVT.

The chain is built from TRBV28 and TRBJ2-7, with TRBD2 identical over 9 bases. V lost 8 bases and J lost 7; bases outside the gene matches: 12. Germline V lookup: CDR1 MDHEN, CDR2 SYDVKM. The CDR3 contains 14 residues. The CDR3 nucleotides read TGTGCCAGCGGGGGTCGCGGGAGGGCGAAGGAGCAGTACTTC. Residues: CASGGRGRAKEQYF.

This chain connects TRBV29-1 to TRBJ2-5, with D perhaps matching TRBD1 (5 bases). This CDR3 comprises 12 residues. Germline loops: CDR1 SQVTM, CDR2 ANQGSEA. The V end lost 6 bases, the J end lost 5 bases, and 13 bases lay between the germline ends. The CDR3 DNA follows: TGCAGCGTAGCCAGGGCTGGGGAGACCCAGTACTTC. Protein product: CSVARAGETQYF.

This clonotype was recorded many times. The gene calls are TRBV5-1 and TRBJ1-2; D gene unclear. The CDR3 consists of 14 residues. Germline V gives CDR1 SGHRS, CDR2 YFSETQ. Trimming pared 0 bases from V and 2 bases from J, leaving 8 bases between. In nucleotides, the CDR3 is TGCGCCAGCAGCTTGGGGCGGATAAACTATGGCTACACCTTC. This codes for CASSLGRINYGYTF.

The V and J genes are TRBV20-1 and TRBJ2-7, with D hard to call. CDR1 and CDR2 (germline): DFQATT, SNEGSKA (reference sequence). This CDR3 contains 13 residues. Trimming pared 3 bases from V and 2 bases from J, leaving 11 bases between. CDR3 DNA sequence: TGCAGTGCTAGTGGTCTGGGGACCTACGAGCAGTACTTC. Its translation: CSASGLGTYEQYF.

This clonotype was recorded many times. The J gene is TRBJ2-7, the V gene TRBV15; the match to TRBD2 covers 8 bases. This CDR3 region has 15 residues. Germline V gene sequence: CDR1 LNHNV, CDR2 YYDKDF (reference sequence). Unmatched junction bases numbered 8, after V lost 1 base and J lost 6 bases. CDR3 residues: CATSRGIRGGSEQYF. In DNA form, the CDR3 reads TGTGCCACCAGCAGAGGAATTCGGGGGGGGAGCGAGCAGTACTTC.

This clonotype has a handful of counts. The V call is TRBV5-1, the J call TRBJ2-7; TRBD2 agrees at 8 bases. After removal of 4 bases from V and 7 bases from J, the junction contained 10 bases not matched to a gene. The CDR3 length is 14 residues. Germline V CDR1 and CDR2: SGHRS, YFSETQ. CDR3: CASSQGLVRGEQYF. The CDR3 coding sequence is TGCGCCAGCAGCCAGGGACTAGTGAGAGGGGAGCAGTACTTC. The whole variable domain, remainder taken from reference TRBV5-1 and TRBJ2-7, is KAGVTQTPRYLIKTRGQQVTLSCSPISGHRSVSWYQQTPGQGLQFLFEYFSETQRNKGNFPGRFSGRQFSNSRSEMNVSTLELGDSALYLCASSQGLVRGEQYFGPGTRLTVT.